The 26 T cell receptor beta chains reported below all come from one sample, sequenced in a study of OX40 agonist ivuxolimab in advanced cancers. Profiling relied on immunoSEQ multiplex PCR, and the TCRdb table lists in-frame clones only, not all of them. Of approximately 74,000 clones listed, roughly 90% are singletons. The sample here was CD4+ or CD8+ T cells sorted from blood, taken in a trial of the OX40 agonist ivuxolimab. All receptors derive from an adult with an advanced solid tumor such as melanoma, head and neck, liver or kidney cancer.

J is TRBJ2-7 and V is TRBV5-4, with D perhaps TRBD1 or TRBD2 (5 bases each). CDR3 size: 14 residues. V was shortened by 2 bases and J by 4 bases, with 13 bases between the two germline ends. In germline, CDR1 is SGHNT, CDR2 YYREEE (reference sequence). Here the CDR3 DNA reads TGTGCCAGCAGCTTCGATAGGGGAGAATACGAGCAGTACTTC. Residues: CASSFDRGEYEQYF. The entire variable domain, with the rest obtained from reference TRBV5-4 and TRBJ2-7, is as follows: ETGVTQSPTHLIKTRGQQVTLRCSSQSGHNTVSWYQQALGQGPQFIFQYYREEENGRGNFPPRFSGLQFPNYSSELNVNALELDDSALYLCASSFDRGEYEQYFGPGTRLTVT.

The chain carries TRBV28 and TRBJ2-5; 7 nucleotides agree with TRBD2. Germline V gives CDR1 MDHEN, CDR2 SYDVKM. V gave up 3 bases and J gave up 5 bases; unmatched junction bases: 12. This CDR3 comprises 16 residues. CDR3 nucleotide sequence: TGTGCCAGCAGTTTTCCTTCGGGAGGCGCGCGGGAGACCCAGTACTTC. It yields the protein CASSFPSGGARETQYF.

The V call is TRBV5-1, the J call TRBJ1-2, with D possibly matching TRBD1 (6 bases). The CDR3 has 15 amino acids. The V gene lost 3 bases and the J gene lost 3 bases, with 15 bases spanning the gap. Germline V gives CDR1 SGHRS, CDR2 YFSETQ. CDR3 protein: CASSSEPGQDYGYTF. As DNA, the CDR3 is TGCGCCAGCAGCTCCGAACCGGGACAAGACTATGGCTACACCTTC.

J is TRBJ1-2 and V is TRBV19; 7 bases agree with TRBD1. This CDR3 spans 14 amino acids. Germline loops: CDR1 LNHDA, CDR2 SQIVND (reference sequence). V shed 2 bases, J shed 8 bases, and the junction held 8 bases outside the gene matches. This CDR3 reads CASSIPGTAMGYTF. Written as DNA, the CDR3 is TGTGCCAGTAGTATACCCGGGACAGCTATGGGCTACACCTTC.

This rearrangement joins TRBV4-1 to TRBJ2-5, with 12 bases matching TRBD2. CDR1 MGHRA and CDR2 YSYEKL come from the germline V gene. The CDR3 is 17 amino acids. The trim removed 4 bases at V and 4 bases at J, leaving 10 bases unmatched. In DNA, the CDR3 is TGCGCCAGCAGCCCCGGGAGTCTGACTAGCGGGAGAGAGACCCAGTACTTC. Translating it yields CASSPGSLTSGRETQYF.

A single count supports this clone. V usage is TRBV5-8 and J usage is TRBJ1-4; no clear D gene. This CDR3 spans 13 amino acids. Germline-derived CDR1 and CDR2 are SGHTS and YDEGEE. Trimming removed 4 bases from V and 10 bases from J, with 14 bases in between. The CDR3 DNA sequence: TGTGCCAGCAGCCCCGGTTTAGTCGGAAAACTGTTTTTT. It yields the protein CASSPGLVGKLFF. Combining the CDR3 with reference TRBV5-8 and TRBJ1-4 gives the whole variable domain EAGVTQSPTHLIKTRGQQATLRCSPISGHTSVYWYQQALGLGLQFLLWYDEGEERNRGNFPPRFSGRQFPNYSSELNVNALELEDSALYLCASSPGLVGKLFFGSGTQLSVL.

V is TRBV7-3 and J is TRBJ2-3, with D possibly being TRBD2 (6 bases). The length of the CDR3 is 13 residues. Germline values: CDR1 SGHTA, CDR2 FQGTGA. The germline V and J ends were trimmed by 5 bases and 11 bases, with 17 bases remaining between them. The CDR3 loop is CASSAGEAGEQYF. The CDR3 coding sequence is TGTGCCAGCAGCGCCGGGGAGGCCGGGGAGCAGTATTTT.

This chain uses TRBV5-6 with TRBJ1-2; 9 bases agree with TRBD1. With 3 bases clipped from V and 4 bases from J, the junction kept 4 bases outside the gene matches. This CDR3 region has 14 residues. Germline assignment: CDR1 SGHDT and CDR2 YYEEEE. In DNA, the CDR3 is TGTGCCAGCAGCTACGGGACAGGGATCTATGGCTACACCTTC. It specifies CASSYGTGIYGYTF. Combining the CDR3 with reference TRBV5-6 and TRBJ1-2 gives the whole variable domain DAGVTQSPTHLIKTRGQQVTLRCSPKSGHDTVSWYQQALGQGPQFIFQYYEEEERQRGNFPDRFSGHQFPNYSSELNVNALLLGDSALYLCASSYGTGIYGYTFGSGTRLTVV.

The V and J genes are TRBV5-4 and TRBJ2-2; the match to TRBD2 covers 8 bases. The CDR3 is 15 residues long. With V trimmed by 4 bases and J by 1 base, 3 bases remained unmatched. Germline CDR1 SGHNT, CDR2 YYREEE (reference sequence). The chain's CDR3 is CASSQSGRNTGELFF. As DNA, the CDR3 is TGTGCCAGCAGCCAAAGCGGGAGGAACACCGGGGAGCTGTTTTTT.

The chain employs TRBV9 and TRBJ1-5; 7 bases are shared with TRBD1. The CDR3 runs to 14 residues. V was clipped by 4 bases and J by 5 bases; unmatched bases: 6. Per the germline V gene, CDR1 is SGDLS and CDR2 is YYNGEE. The CDR3 region has the DNA TGTGCCAGCAGCACGCACAGGGGAGATCAGCCCCAGCATTTT. It yields the protein CASSTHRGDQPQHF. Full variable domain (rest looked up from reference TRBV9 and TRBJ1-5): DSGVTQTPKHLITATGQRVTLRCSPRSGDLSVYWYQQSLDQGLQFLIQYYNGEERAKGNILERFSAQQFPDLHSELNLSSLELGDSALYFCASSTHRGDQPQHFGDGTRLSIL.

The chain uses TRBV11-2 and TRBJ2-3; D not resolved. The CDR3 totals 15 residues. V was shortened by 7 bases and J by 0 bases, with 14 bases between the two germline ends. Germline CDR1 reads SGHAT; CDR2 reads FQNNGV. The CDR3 sequence is CASTLSAPSTDTQYF. The CDR3, as DNA: TGTGCCAGCACCCTGTCAGCGCCTAGCACAGATACGCAGTATTTT.

The chain couples TRBV11-2 to TRBJ2-7; D remains ambiguous. Between the trimmed V and J ends, which lost 6 bases and 3 bases, there was a span of 18 bases. The CDR3 contains 15 residues. The germline V gene has CDR1 SGHAT and CDR2 FQNNGV. The CDR3 here is CASRSALSRVYEQYF. The CDR3 DNA sequence: TGTGCCAGCAGGTCCGCTTTGAGTAGGGTCTACGAGCAGTACTTC.

J is TRBJ2-2 and V is TRBV7-3; 9 bases map to TRBD2. Germline CDR1 reads SGHTA; CDR2 reads FQGTGA. V lost 5 bases to trimming and J lost 6 bases; unmatched junction nucleotides: 13. The CDR3 has 17 amino acids. This chain's CDR3 is CASSPTPSGRRAGELFF. For the CDR3, the DNA is TGTGCCAGCAGCCCAACGCCGAGCGGGAGGCGGGCCGGGGAGCTGTTTTTT.

In its sample, this clone was seen many times. The rearrangement joins TRBV11-2 to TRBJ2-7, with 10 bases matching TRBD2. The CDR3 has 14 residues. The germline V gene has CDR1 SGHAT and CDR2 FQNNGV. The V segment lost 5 bases and the J segment 4 bases; nucleotides outside the gene matches: 5. CDR3 sequence reads: CASSLRTSGYEQYF. CDR3 DNA: TGTGCCAGCAGCCTTCGGACTAGCGGTTACGAGCAGTACTTC. Supplemented by reference TRBV11-2 and TRBJ2-7, the full variable domain reads EAGVAQSPRYKIIEKRQSVAFWCNPISGHATLYWYQQILGQGPKLLIQFQNNGVVDDSQLPKDRFSAERLKGVDSTLKIQPAKLEDSAVYLCASSLRTSGYEQYFGPGTRLTVT.

The V gene is TRBV2, the J gene TRBJ2-2, with D hard to call. The V end lost 8 bases, the J end lost 1 base, and 8 bases lay between the germline ends. CDR3 length: 13 amino acids. Germline-derived CDR1 and CDR2 are SNHLY and FYNNEI. In DNA form, the CDR3 reads TGTGCCAGCGTCCCTGGGAACACCGGGGAGCTGTTTTTT. This codes for CASVPGNTGELFF.

The V gene is TRBV29-1, the J gene TRBJ2-3; possibly TRBD2 for D (5 bases). V was clipped by 6 bases and J by 2 bases, with 18 bases between them. CDR1 is SQVTM, CDR2 ANQGSEA, per germline. This CDR3 is built from 15 residues. CDR3: CSVPAWGEITDTQYF. Written as DNA, the CDR3 is TGCAGCGTGCCCGCGTGGGGAGAGATCACAGATACGCAGTATTTT.

The chain carries TRBV28 and TRBJ1-1; the D is unclear. The CDR3 totals 14 residues. Germline CDR1 and CDR2: MDHEN and SYDVKM. Trimming pared 0 bases from V and 3 bases from J, leaving 8 bases between. CDR3 loop: CASSLWGGYTEAFF. The CDR3 region has the DNA TGTGCCAGCAGTTTATGGGGTGGTTACACTGAAGCTTTCTTT.

The chain couples TRBV6-1 to TRBJ2-1; 8 bases match TRBD1. This CDR3 is built from 14 residues. Germline CDR1 reads MNHNS; CDR2 reads SASEGT. The V segment lost 5 bases and the J segment 7 bases; nucleotides outside the gene matches: 7. The CDR3 here is CASSLRTGWNEQFF. The DNA of the CDR3 is TGTGCCAGCAGTCTAAGGACAGGGTGGAATGAGCAGTTCTTC.

This chain joins TRBV19 and TRBJ1-1; D gene unclear. The CDR3 has 13 amino acids. The V end was cut by 6 bases, the J end by 4 bases, with 12 bases between. From germline, CDR1 is LNHDA and CDR2 SQIVND (reference sequence). CDR3 region: CASSFRRSTEAFF. CDR3 DNA: TGTGCCAGTAGCTTTAGGAGGAGCACTGAAGCTTTCTTT.

This chain connects TRBV30 to TRBJ2-7; D is undetermined. The ends were cut back, 2 bases at V and 6 bases at J, with 5 bases in the middle. Per germline, CDR1 GTSNPN and CDR2 SVGIG (reference sequence). There are 10 residues in the CDR3. The CDR3 bases are TGTGCCTGGAGTCAGACCGAGCAGTACTTC. Translation gives CAWSQTEQYF.

The V call is TRBV7-2, the J call TRBJ2-2; 8 bases fit TRBD1. The V gene's germline CDR1 is SGHTA and CDR2 FQGNSA. J gave up 7 bases and V 1 base, and 5 bases lay outside the gene matches. The CDR3 spans 15 residues. The CDR3 region has the DNA TGTGCCAGCAGCTTAGTCAGGGGGCGCGTCGGGGAGCTGTTTTTT. Residues: CASSLVRGRVGELFF. Together with reference TRBV7-2 and TRBJ2-2, the CDR3 gives the full variable domain: GAGVSQSPSNKVTEKGKDVELRCDPISGHTALYWYRQSLGQGLEFLIYFQGNSAPDKSGLPSDRFSAERTGGSVSTLTIQRTQQEDSAVYLCASSLVRGRVGELFFGEGSRLTVL.

This rearrangement joins TRBV4-3 to TRBJ2-3; the D gene is possibly TRBD1 (7 bases). V lost 0 bases and J lost 2, with 21 bases in between. The germline V gene has CDR1 LGHNA and CDR2 YSLEER. CDR3 length equals 19 residues. The CDR3 reads CASSQESPAGQGVTDTQYF. The DNA for the CDR3 is TGCGCCAGCAGCCAAGAATCCCCAGCGGGCCAGGGGGTCACAGATACGCAGTATTTT.

V and J are TRBV18 and TRBJ1-4; D uncertain. V lost 0 bases to trimming and J lost 3 bases, with 11 bases between them. The CDR3 totals 16 residues. Germline V gene data show CDR1 as KGHSH and CDR2 as LQKENI. This CDR3 reads CASSPPRRESNEKLFF. Written as DNA, the CDR3 is TGTGCCAGCTCACCACCTCGGCGGGAGTCTAATGAAAAACTGTTTTTT.

The rearrangement links TRBV28 to TRBJ2-7; D remains ambiguous. From germline, CDR1 is MDHEN and CDR2 SYDVKM. V lost 7 bases to trimming and J lost 0 bases, with 4 bases between them. CDR3 length: 11 residues. CDR3 sequence (DNA): TGTGCCAGCAAAAACTCCTACGAGCAGTACTTC. This sequence encodes CASKNSYEQYF.

V and J are TRBV6-1 and TRBJ2-5, with 7 bases identical to TRBD2. The last part of the DNA fits TRBJ2-7 better; the J call may be wrong. This CDR3 comprises 13 residues. CDR1 MNHNS and CDR2 SASEGT come from the germline V gene. The CDR3 sequence is CASSLAEAYEQYF. The CDR3 coding sequence is TGTGCCAGCAGCCTAGCGGAGGCCTACGAGCAGTACTTC.

J is TRBJ2-7 and V is TRBV20-1; D not certain. This CDR3 has 10 amino acids. Trimming removed 2 bases at V and 5 bases at J, with 4 bases between. Germline V gene sequence: CDR1 DFQATT, CDR2 SNEGSKA (reference sequence). Here the CDR3 reads CSARNDEQYF. The CDR3 bases are TGCAGTGCTAGAAATGACGAGCAGTACTTC.